This TCR beta chain was recovered during a study of vaccination and CD4 T cells after COVID-19. The trim removed 5 bases at V and 2 bases at J, leaving 5 bases unmatched. In germline, CDR1 is SEHNR, CDR2 FQNEAQ (reference sequence). The CDR3 has 15 residues. Noted treatment: approximately 10-day PBMC culture with coronavirus spike peptide pools or control peptides (ViraFEST assay). Comment on this clonotype: Its antigen is currently unknown.

General study findings and limits: Convalescent patients saw a median roughly 90% of their reactive clones show up only after vaccination.

The Oncomine TCR Beta short-read assay sequenced DNA from cultured CD4+ T cells. TCRdb used MiXCR to reprocess the PCR reads, holding one entry per CDR3 protein. The table includes roughly 19,000 distinct CDR3 sequences, over 50% detected once. The TCR originated in a human donor who had recovered from COVID-19. The sequenced sample consisted of CD4+ T cells from blood, cultured in vitro. This rearrangement joins TRBV7-9 to TRBJ2-5; 10 bases are a match to TRBD1. The CDR3 coding sequence is TGTGCCAGCAGCCGGGGGACAGGGGTTCAAGAGACCCAGTACTTC. Encoded protein: CASSRGTGVQETQYF.